A single sample is the source of the 27 T cell receptor beta chains below, sequenced in a study of cytomegalovirus exposure and HLA in healthy donors. PCR involved 60 Vbeta and 13 Jbeta primers. Profiling relied on immunoSEQ multiplex PCR, and the TCRdb table lists in-frame clones only, not all of them. Of around 140,000 clones detected, less than 80% appear once; the ten largest clones hold approximately 4%. Sequencing was performed on PBMCs. Receptor source: a man between 50 and 59 years old in good health and CMV-seropositive.

This clone was recorded a few times. This chain uses TRBV7-2 with TRBJ2-7, with D uncertain. This CDR3 region has 12 residues. Trimming took 3 bases from V and 3 from J, leaving 6 bases between them. Germline V gene sequence: CDR1 SGHTA, CDR2 FQGNSA. In DNA, the CDR3 is TGTGCCAGCAGCTTTGACAACTACGAGCAGTACTTC. It specifies CASSFDNYEQYF.

The chain recombines TRBV10-3 with TRBJ1-1; 11 positions match TRBD1. Germline lookup yields CDR1 ENHRY and CDR2 SYGVKD. The length of the CDR3 is 16 residues. After removal of 4 bases from V and 5 bases from J, the junction contained 9 bases not matched to a gene. The CDR3 protein is CAISGDPGQGGTEAFF. The CDR3 region has the DNA TGTGCCATCAGTGGCGACCCGGGACAGGGGGGGACTGAAGCTTTCTTT.

Details on this clone: At one boundary the junction diverges from the germline segment, which might be a read error. The V call is TRBV25-1, the J call TRBJ2-2; perhaps TRBD2 as D (7 bases). This CDR3 region has 17 residues. Germline V gene data show CDR1 as MGHDK and CDR2 as SYGVNS. The CDR3 nucleotides read TGTGCCAGCAGTCAATACGCTCGGGGAGGGGGAACCGGGGAGCTGTTTTTT. As protein: CASSQYARGGGTGELFF.

The genes are TRBV5-1 and TRBJ2-2, with TRBD2 identical over 13 bases. The J segment lost 1 base and the V segment lost 4 bases, leaving 4 bases of the junction unmatched. The CDR3 length is 17 residues. CDR1 is SGHRS, CDR2 YFSETQ, per germline. The CDR3 sequence: CASSPGLAGQNTGELFF. CDR3 coding DNA: TGCGCCAGCAGCCCGGGACTAGCGGGACAGAACACCGGGGAGCTGTTTTTT.

The rearrangement joins TRBV7-2 to TRBJ2-3, with TRBD2 matching over 11 bases. The germline V gene has CDR1 SGHTA and CDR2 FQGNSA. V dropped 4 bases and J dropped 3; count of bases not matched to a gene: 3. CDR3 size: 15 residues. In DNA, the CDR3 is TGTGCCAGCAGCTACCGGACTAGCGGGACAGATACGCAGTATTTT. Protein sequence: CASSYRTSGTDTQYF.

V and J are TRBV7-8 and TRBJ2-2; D is possibly TRBD1 (6 bases). The V end lost 4 bases, the J end lost 6 bases, and 6 bases lay between the germline ends. Germline assignment: CDR1 SGHVS and CDR2 FQNEAQ. The length of the CDR3 is 12 residues. CDR3 residues: CASSSGAGELFF. In DNA form, the CDR3 reads TGTGCCAGCAGCTCAGGGGCCGGGGAGCTGTTTTTT. Using reference TRBV7-8 and TRBJ2-2 for the parts outside the CDR3, the full variable domain is GAGVSQSPRYKVAKRGQDVALRCDPISGHVSLFWYQQALGQGPEFLTYFQNEAQLDKSGLPSDRFFAERPEGSVSTLKIQRTQQEDSAVYLCASSSGAGELFFGEGSRLTVL.

The chain uses TRBV29-1 and TRBJ1-1; 11 bases agree with TRBD1. The V segment lost 4 bases and the J segment 4 bases; nucleotides outside the gene matches: 5. The CDR3 has 14 amino acids. Germline values: CDR1 SQVTM, CDR2 ANQGSEA. The CDR3 region is CSVGDRGIVTEAFF. In nucleotides, the CDR3 is TGCAGCGTTGGGGACAGGGGGATAGTCACTGAAGCTTTCTTT. Full variable domain (missing parts from reference TRBV29-1 and TRBJ1-1): SAVISQKPSRDICQRGTSLTIQCQVDSQVTMMFWYRQQPGQSLTLIATANQGSEATYESGFVIDKFPISRPNLTFSTLTVSNMSPEDSSIYLCSVGDRGIVTEAFFGQGTRLTVV.

V and J are TRBV10-2 and TRBJ2-1, with D tentatively TRBD1 (6 bases). The V gene lost 5 bases and the J gene lost 9 bases, with 11 bases spanning the gap. The germline gives CDR1 WSHSY, CDR2 SAAADI. The CDR3 is 12 residues long. The DNA of the CDR3 is TGCGCCAGCAGTTTACAGGGCGGTGAGCAGTTCTTC. It encodes CASSLQGGEQFF.

The J gene is TRBJ2-5, the V gene TRBV5-1, with a tentative D call TRBD1 (6 bases). Germline values: CDR1 SGHRS, CDR2 YFSETQ. The CDR3 runs 14 residues. Trimming cost V 5 bases and J 3 bases, with 14 bases left between them. The CDR3 DNA reads TGCGCCAGCAGTTTGACAGGTGGAAAAGAGACCCAGTACTTC. As protein: CASSLTGGKETQYF.

The chain employs TRBV11-3 and TRBJ1-2; D is undetermined. Germline V lookup: CDR1 SGHNT, CDR2 YENEEA. The CDR3 is made up of 13 amino acids. V lost 5 bases and J lost 8, with 15 bases in between. The DNA of the CDR3 is TGTGCCAGCAGCCCCTCGGGAGTCGAGGGCTACACCTTC. It translates to CASSPSGVEGYTF.

A few counts support this clone. CDR3 nucleotides: TGCGCCAGCAGCTTCGGGGGGGATAACTACAATGAGCAGTTCTTC. Translating it yields CASSFGGDNYNEQFF. The chain uses TRBV5-1 and TRBJ2-1; the match to TRBD2 covers 8 bases. The CDR3 extends over 15 amino acids. V shed 2 bases and J 3 bases; nucleotides not matched to a gene: 4. The germline V gene has CDR1 SGHRS and CDR2 YFSETQ.

Here the CDR3 reads CASRPDRGQTGELFF. CDR3 in DNA: TGTGCCAGCAGACCGGACAGGGGGCAAACCGGGGAGCTGTTTTTT. This chain joins TRBV6-1 and TRBJ2-2; 11 bases align to TRBD1. Germline trimming cut 6 bases from V and 5 bases from J; bases unmatched to any gene: 5. Germline lookup yields CDR1 MNHNS and CDR2 SASEGT. The length of the CDR3 is 15 residues.

This clone was recorded once. V gene TRBV5-1 combines with J gene TRBJ2-2; maybe TRBD2 (6 bases). Germline CDR1 reads SGHRS; CDR2 reads YFSETQ. Trimming removed 7 bases at V and 2 bases at J, with 12 bases between. CDR3 length equals 14 residues. In nucleotides, the CDR3 is TGCGCCAGCTCGGGACTGATTAACACCGGGGAGCTGTTTTTT. The encoded protein is CASSGLINTGELFF.

This sequence joins TRBV29-1 and TRBJ2-2; 12 positions agree with TRBD2. Germline V lookup: CDR1 SQVTM, CDR2 ANQGSEA. The CDR3 sequence is 15 residues long. Trimming at V came to 5 bases and at J to 7 bases, leaving 8 bases not matched to a gene. The CDR3 is CSVRRTSGVGGELFF. DNA of the CDR3: TGCAGCGTTCGCCGGACTAGCGGGGTTGGCGGGGAGCTGTTTTTT.

This chain joins TRBV7-3 and TRBJ2-3; 8 bases line up with TRBD2. Losses at the gene ends were 4 bases for V and 5 bases for J; bases not matched to a gene: 11. This CDR3 is 16 amino acids long. Germline assignment: CDR1 SGHTA and CDR2 FQGTGA. CDR3 region: CASSSKGLGRGDTQYF. The CDR3 DNA reads TGTGCCAGCAGCTCAAAGGGACTAGGCCGAGGAGATACGCAGTATTTT.

The chain joins TRBV6-4 to TRBJ1-1; TRBD1 aligns across 8 bases. Germline CDR1 reads MRHNA; CDR2 reads SNTAGT. The CDR3 has 15 amino acids. The trim removed 3 bases at V and 2 bases at J, leaving 5 bases unmatched. CDR3 in DNA: TGTGCCAGCAGTGAAACCGGGACAGGAAACACTGAAGCTTTCTTT. Translating gives CASSETGTGNTEAFF.

This clone was observed a few times. The chain recombines TRBV11-1 with TRBJ1-4; the match to TRBD1 covers 7 bases. The CDR3 contains 15 residues. Germline CDR1 reads SGHAT; CDR2 reads FQDESV (reference sequence). Trimming removed 5 bases from V and 14 bases from J; junction bases left unmatched: 17. The CDR3 sequence: CASSHPGTENEGLFF. DNA for the CDR3: TGTGCCAGCAGCCATCCGGGGACAGAAAATGAAGGTCTGTTTTTT.

The CDR3 loop reads CARSMDDIGDIGEQYF. CDR3 in DNA: TGTGCCAGAAGTATGGATGACATAGGCGACATAGGCGAGCAGTACTTC. The chain employs TRBV5-4 and TRBJ2-7, with D hard to call. The CDR3 runs to 16 residues. Trimming took off 8 bases at V and 6 bases at J, with 27 bases between the two ends. CDR1 is SGHNT, CDR2 YYREEE, per germline (reference sequence). The whole variable domain, remainder taken from reference TRBV5-4 and TRBJ2-7, is ETGVTQSPTHLIKTRGQQVTLRCSSQSGHNTVSWYQQALGQGPQFIFQYYREEENGRGNFPPRFSGLQFPNYSSELNVNALELDDSALYLCARSMDDIGDIGEQYFGPGTRLTVT.

CDR3 sequence: CASSLNLNTEAFF. The CDR3 DNA reads as TGCGCCAGCAGTTTAAATTTGAACACTGAAGCTTTCTTT. V and J are TRBV10-1 and TRBJ1-1; D unclear. The germline V gene encodes CDR1 WNHNN and CDR2 SYGVQD (reference sequence). Trimming left V 5 bases short and J 0 bases short, with 7 bases between. The length of the CDR3 is 13 residues.

CDR3 protein: CASSFVAGGNYNEQFF. CDR3 coding DNA: TGCGCCAGCAGCTTTGTTGCGGGAGGGAACTACAATGAGCAGTTCTTC. The chain recombines TRBV5-1 with TRBJ2-1; TRBD2 matches at 9 bases. Germline V gene lookup returns CDR1 SGHRS and CDR2 YFSETQ. V was clipped by 2 bases and J by 3 bases; unmatched bases: 6. The CDR3 is made up of 16 amino acids.

The CDR3 here is CSAGQGRGGKEKLFF. CDR3 bases: TGCAGCGCCGGACAGGGAAGGGGCGGTAAGGAAAAACTGTTTTTT. J is TRBJ1-4 and V is TRBV29-1; TRBD1 agrees at 8 bases. Germline V gene data show CDR1 as SQVTM and CDR2 as ANQGSEA. The CDR3 loop spans 15 amino acids. V lost 7 bases to trimming and J lost 8 bases; unmatched junction nucleotides: 15. Looking up the rest from reference TRBV29-1 and TRBJ1-4 gives the full variable domain: SAVISQKPSRDICQRGTSLTIQCQVDSQVTMMFWYRQQPGQSLTLIATANQGSEATYESGFVIDKFPISRPNLTFSTLTVSNMSPEDSSIYLCSAGQGRGGKEKLFFGSGTQLSVL.

This clone appeared once. The chain uses TRBV2 and TRBJ2-4, with 9 bases matching TRBD2. Per the germline V gene, CDR1 is SNHLY and CDR2 is FYNNEI. CDR3 length equals 16 residues. The J segment lost 4 bases and the V segment lost 1 base, leaving 5 bases of the junction unmatched. CDR3 bases: TGTGCCAGCAGTGAAGGGGGCGGGAGGGGGAAAAACATTCAGTACTTC. It encodes CASSEGGGRGKNIQYF.

This sequence joins TRBV5-4 and TRBJ2-2; TRBD1 aligns across 7 bases. CDR1 is SGHNT, CDR2 YYREEE, per germline (reference sequence). The CDR3 extends over 15 amino acids. Trimming removed 6 bases from V and 4 bases from J; junction bases left unmatched: 9. The CDR3 protein is CASTPEGAGTGELFF. The CDR3 nucleotides read TGTGCCAGCACCCCAGAGGGGGCGGGCACCGGGGAGCTGTTTTTT.

This chain links TRBV5-4 with TRBJ1-1; 8 nucleotides match TRBD1. Unmatched junction bases numbered 10, after V lost 2 bases and J lost 4 bases. The germline V gene has CDR1 SGHNT and CDR2 YYREEE (reference sequence). The CDR3 sequence is 16 residues long. In DNA, the CDR3 is TGTGCCAGCAGCTTCAAAACCTCAGGGGGCCGCACTGAAGCTTTCTTT. It codes for CASSFKTSGGRTEAFF.

This chain connects TRBV7-9 to TRBJ1-6, with 8 positions matching TRBD1. The CDR3 has 16 amino acids. Germline V gives CDR1 SEHNR, CDR2 FQNEAQ (reference sequence). Trimming cost V 5 bases and J 8 bases; bases outside gene matches: 11. This CDR3 is CASSNTRTGRDSPLHF. CDR3 nucleotides: TGTGCCAGCAGCAACACCCGGACAGGGAGGGATTCACCCCTCCACTTT.

This clone has a handful of counts. The chain's CDR3 is CASSQGRGYGYTF. The CDR3 DNA reads as TGCGCCAGCAGCCAAGGGAGGGGCTATGGCTACACCTTC. V gene TRBV4-1 combines with J gene TRBJ1-2, with D possibly TRBD1 on 5 matching bases. The CDR3 is 13 amino acids. CDR1 MGHRA and CDR2 YSYEKL come from the germline V gene. Between the trimmed V and J ends, which lost 1 base and 4 bases, there was a span of 7 bases.

A few counts support this clone. This sequence joins TRBV6-1 and TRBJ1-1, with D unresolved. The CDR3 is 17 residues long. Germline values: CDR1 MNHNS, CDR2 SASEGT. Trimming removed 4 bases from V and 0 bases from J, with 18 bases in between. CDR3 bases: TGTGCCAGCAGTGCCCCAACACAGTACACAATGAACACTGAAGCTTTCTTT. This gives the protein CASSAPTQYTMNTEAFF.